This T cell receptor beta chain is from a study of prognosis after radiotherapy for stage I lung cancer. Amplification of the TCR beta CDR3 (from genomic DNA) was done by two-round multiplex PCR. Gene-specific TRBV and TRBJ primers were used in PCR round one. TCRdb analysed the multiplex PCR reads with MiXCR anew, one entry per CDR3 protein. The profile shows around 30,000 distinct CDR3 sequences, 25% to 35% of them singletons. There are many counts of this clonotype. Germline values: CDR1 DFQATT, CDR2 SNEGSKA (reference sequence). The CDR3 runs 15 residues. The V end was cut by 0 bases, the J end by 2 bases, with 13 bases between.

This sample comprised PBMCs, obtained before or after stereotactic body radiation therapy (not recorded which). V is TRBV20-1 and J is TRBJ1-2; weak D call: TRBD1 (6 bases). This clonotype originated in a donor over 45 with non-small cell lung cancer. The CDR3 nucleotides read TGCAGTGCTAGAGATCCCAACAGGGTCAACTATGGCTACACCTTC. This translates into CSARDPNRVNYGYTF.